One sample yielded the 8 T cell receptor beta chains listed below, sequenced in a study of T cell responses to AZD1222 COVID-19 vaccine. Profiling relied on immunoSEQ multiplex PCR, and the TCRdb table lists in-frame clones only, not all of them. The sample carries around 95,000 clones, 88% recorded once. The sample in question was peripheral blood, obtained on day 0 of AZD1222 vaccination. These receptors all stem from an adult in good health.

The chain combines TRBV7-9 with TRBJ2-7, with D tentatively TRBD1 (6 bases). Germline V CDR1 and CDR2: SEHNR, FQNEAQ (reference sequence). The CDR3 is made up of 13 amino acids. V was trimmed by 8 bases and J by 4 bases, leaving 15 bases between them. The DNA for the CDR3 is TGTGCCAGCTCACCCAGGGGTCCTTACGAGCAGTACTTC. It specifies CASSPRGPYEQYF.

The V call is TRBV6-5, the J call TRBJ1-1; TRBD1 agrees at 8 bases. Germline lookup yields CDR1 MNHEY and CDR2 SVGAGI. V lost 4 bases, J lost 4 bases, and 11 bases stayed unmatched. The CDR3 runs 16 residues. The chain's CDR3 is CASSWQGQGAITEAFF. CDR3 sequence (DNA): TGTGCCAGCAGTTGGCAAGGTCAGGGGGCTATCACTGAAGCTTTCTTT.

The rearrangement joins TRBV4-2 to TRBJ1-6; TRBD1 aligns across 9 bases. The CDR3 is 16 residues long. J was trimmed by 10 bases and V by 0 bases; bases with no gene match: 7. Germline-derived CDR1 and CDR2 are LGHNA and YNFKEQ. CDR3 DNA sequence: TGTGCCAGCAGCCAAGATAGAGGGACAGGGTCCTCACCCCTCCACTTT. Its translation: CASSQDRGTGSSPLHF.

The J gene is TRBJ1-6, the V gene TRBV19; tentative D call: TRBD1 (5 bases). The germline V and J ends were trimmed by 5 bases and 6 bases, with 14 bases remaining between them. There are 15 residues in the CDR3. CDR1 is LNHDA and CDR2 is SQIVND in the germline V gene (reference sequence). The CDR3 protein is CASSPGTAINSPLHF. In DNA, the CDR3 is TGTGCCAGTAGTCCCGGGACGGCGATTAATTCACCCCTCCACTTT. The full variable domain, rest sourced from reference TRBV19 and TRBJ1-6, is DGGITQSPKYLFRKEGQNVTLSCEQNLNHDAMYWYRQDPGQGLRLIYYSQIVNDFQKGDIAEGYSVSREKKESFPLTVTSAQKNPTAFYLCASSPGTAINSPLHFGNGTRLTVT.

CDR3 sequence (DNA): TGCGCCAGCAGCGGGGGGGCAGCAACAGATACGCAGTATTTT. This encodes CASSGGAATDTQYF. This chain uses TRBV5-1 with TRBJ2-3, with D perhaps TRBD2 (7 bases). V lost 4 bases, J lost 3 bases, and 12 bases lay in between. This CDR3 has 14 amino acids. Germline V CDR1 and CDR2: SGHRS, YFSETQ.

The CDR3 sequence is CATGGSGLNEQFF. The CDR3 coding sequence is TGTGCCACCGGGGGTAGCGGCCTCAATGAGCAGTTCTTC. V gene TRBV10-3 combines with J gene TRBJ2-1; D may be TRBD2 (6 bases). CDR3 length: 13 residues. Per germline, CDR1 ENHRY and CDR2 SYGVKD. V was cut by 10 bases and J by 6 bases, with 16 bases left in between.

Written as DNA, the CDR3 is TGCGCCAGCAGCTTGGATGGACTAGCGGGATATGCAGATACGCAGTATTTT. It encodes CASSLDGLAGYADTQYF. The rearrangement links TRBV5-1 to TRBJ2-3, with 12 bases lining up with TRBD2. This CDR3 spans 17 amino acids. From germline, CDR1 is SGHRS and CDR2 YFSETQ. J gave up 4 bases and V 0 bases, and 6 bases lay outside the gene matches. The full variable domain, its missing parts supplied by reference TRBV5-1 and TRBJ2-3, is KAGVTQTPRYLIKTRGQQVTLSCSPISGHRSVSWYQQTPGQGLQFLFEYFSETQRNKGNFPGRFSGRQFSNSRSEMNVSTLELGDSALYLCASSLDGLAGYADTQYFGPGTRLTVL.

The rearrangement uses TRBV9 and TRBJ2-2, with TRBD2 identical over 10 bases. Looked up from germline, CDR1 is SGDLS and CDR2 is YYNGEE. This CDR3 has 14 residues. J lost 9 bases, V lost 0 bases, and 2 bases had no gene match. The CDR3 reads CASSVETSGRELFF. As DNA, the CDR3 is TGTGCCAGCAGCGTAGAAACTAGCGGGAGGGAGCTGTTTTTT.